One and the same sample provided the 20 T cell receptor beta chains below, sequenced in a study of OX40 agonist ivuxolimab in advanced cancers. Profiling relied on immunoSEQ multiplex PCR, and the TCRdb table lists in-frame clones only, not all of them. Of 60,000 to 75,000 clones in the sample, less than 90% were seen once. The specimen comprised CD4+ or CD8+ T cells sorted from blood, sampled in a trial of the OX40 agonist ivuxolimab. The receptor source for this set is an adult with an advanced solid tumor such as melanoma, head and neck, liver or kidney cancer.

The CDR3 DNA reads TGCGCCAGCAGCTCAGGGGCGGCGTCAGTGTATGGCTACACCTTC. It encodes CASSSGAASVYGYTF. The V gene is TRBV5-1, the J gene TRBJ1-2; TRBD1 is a possible D gene (6 bases). The CDR3 is made up of 15 amino acids. The V end lost 3 bases, the J end lost 5 bases, and 17 bases lay between the germline ends. Germline CDR1 and CDR2: SGHRS and YFSETQ.

The V call is TRBV2, the J call TRBJ1-1; 7 bases map to TRBD1. This CDR3 region has 12 residues. The V gene's germline CDR1 is SNHLY and CDR2 FYNNEI. V lost 6 bases to trimming and J lost 4 bases; unmatched junction nucleotides: 2. In DNA form, the CDR3 reads TGTGCCAGCAGGGGACAGCCCACTGAAGCTTTCTTT. Translated: CASRGQPTEAFF.

This clone was detected only once. The rearrangement uses TRBV30 and TRBJ1-1; D not resolved. The germline CDR1 and CDR2 sequences are GTSNPN and SVGIG (reference sequence). Deletions cut 8 bases from V and 3 bases from J, with 16 bases between. The length of the CDR3 is 13 residues. CDR3 bases: TGTGCCCGCACTAGTACTGCGGACACTGAAGCTTTCTTT. Its protein product is CARTSTADTEAFF. Based on the CDR3 plus reference TRBV30 and TRBJ1-1, the full variable domain is SQTIHQWPATLVQPVGSPLSLECTVEGTSNPNLYWYRQAAGRGLQLLFYSVGIGQISSEVPQNLSASRPQDRQFILSSKKLLLSDSGFYLCARTSTADTEAFFGQGTRLTVV.

The CDR3 spells CASSERGGETQYF. DNA of the CDR3: TGTGCCAGCAGTGAACGGGGAGGAGAGACCCAGTACTTC. The chain joins TRBV2 to TRBJ2-5, with D perhaps matching TRBD2 (6 bases). CDR1 is SNHLY and CDR2 is FYNNEI in the germline V gene. This CDR3 comprises 13 residues. With 2 bases removed from V and 4 bases from J, the gap between germline ends came to 8 bases.

The chain has TRBV7-3 and TRBJ2-5; D perhaps matches TRBD2 (5 bases). The V gene lost 2 bases and the J gene lost 5 bases, with 15 bases spanning the gap. Germline V lookup: CDR1 SGHTA, CDR2 FQGTGA. The CDR3 extends over 15 amino acids. CDR3 sequence reads: CASSLSDSDRETQYF. In DNA, the CDR3 is TGTGCCAGCAGCTTATCGGATAGCGATCGGGAGACCCAGTACTTC.

This clone has a single count. This chain uses TRBV5-1 with TRBJ2-7; D tentatively reads TRBD1 or TRBD2 (5 bases each). The CDR3 has 16 residues. Germline V gives CDR1 SGHRS, CDR2 YFSETQ. V was trimmed by 4 bases and J by 1 base, leaving 18 bases between them. CDR3 residues: CASSDALGTASYEQYF. In DNA form, the CDR3 reads TGCGCCAGCAGCGATGCATTAGGGACGGCTTCCTACGAGCAGTACTTC.

V usage is TRBV5-1 and J usage is TRBJ2-1; no clear D. The CDR3 covers 15 residues. Germline CDR1 SGHRS, CDR2 YFSETQ. Trimming shortened V by 3 bases and J by 4 bases, and 14 bases separated the two germline ends. Here the CDR3 DNA reads TGCGCCAGCAGCTCCGGCTACCGGGCGTACAATGAGCAGTTCTTC. This sequence encodes CASSSGYRAYNEQFF.

This chain links TRBV5-1 with TRBJ2-5; 11 bases align to TRBD2. The CDR3 totals 17 residues. Germline assignment: CDR1 SGHRS and CDR2 YFSETQ. After removal of 4 bases from V and 5 bases from J, the junction contained 13 bases not matched to a gene. The CDR3 loop is CASSLWTSGPDGETQYF. Written as DNA, the CDR3 is TGCGCCAGCAGCCTGTGGACTAGCGGGCCTGACGGGGAGACCCAGTACTTC.

The chain is built from TRBV28 and TRBJ1-3; no clear D gene. Trimming took off 5 bases at V and 0 bases at J, with 14 bases between the two ends. The CDR3 consists of 16 residues. Germline V CDR1 and CDR2: MDHEN, SYDVKM. The chain's CDR3 is CASSPLRDYSGNTIYF. The CDR3 bases are TGTGCCAGCAGTCCCCTTAGGGATTACTCTGGAAACACCATATATTTT. Full variable domain (rest looked up from reference TRBV28 and TRBJ1-3): DVKVTQSSRYLVKRTGEKVFLECVQDMDHENMFWYRQDPGLGLRLIYFSYDVKMKEKGDIPEGYSVSREKKERFSLILESASTNQTSMYLCASSPLRDYSGNTIYFGEGSWLTVV.

This rearrangement joins TRBV5-5 to TRBJ1-1, with 7 bases matching TRBD1. Germline V gene lookup returns CDR1 SGHKS and CDR2 YYEKEE (reference sequence). The CDR3 runs 14 residues. V lost 4 bases to trimming and J lost 4 bases; unmatched junction nucleotides: 7. The CDR3: CASSRDSFSTEAFF. The CDR3 DNA reads TGTGCCAGCAGCCGGGACAGCTTTTCCACTGAAGCTTTCTTT.

This chain links TRBV9 with TRBJ1-1; 8 nucleotides align to TRBD1. The length of the CDR3 is 15 residues. Germline V gene data show CDR1 as SGDLS and CDR2 as YYNGEE. Germline trimming cut 3 bases from V and 5 bases from J; bases unmatched to any gene: 9. CDR3 nucleotide sequence: TGTGCCAGCAGCGCCGACAGGGGTCTGAGGACTGAAGCTTTCTTT. Translated, it gives CASSADRGLRTEAFF.

The CDR3: CASSQVGQGGNTEAFF. CDR3 in DNA: TGCGCCAGCAGCCAAGTTGGTCAGGGTGGGAACACTGAAGCTTTCTTT. The chain combines TRBV4-3 with TRBJ1-1; TRBD1 might be the D (5 bases). This CDR3 is 16 amino acids long. CDR1 is LGHNA, CDR2 YSLEER, per germline. Deletions cut 1 base from V and 1 base from J, with 13 bases between.

As to this clone: The sample has other DNA sequences that encode this CDR3 too. This chain connects TRBV18 to TRBJ1-2; D gene ambiguous. CDR1 is KGHSH, CDR2 LQKENI, per germline. The V gene lost 2 bases and the J gene lost 6 bases, with 10 bases spanning the gap. The CDR3 consists of 13 residues. DNA of the CDR3: TGTGCCAGCTCACCAAGGCGGGAGGATGGCTACACCTTC. Encoded protein: CASSPRREDGYTF.

The CDR3 here is CATGNSGNTIYF. Here the CDR3 DNA reads TGTGCCACCGGGAACTCTGGAAACACCATATATTTT. The rearrangement uses TRBV6-6 and TRBJ1-3; D gene uncertain. The CDR3 covers 12 residues. Per the germline V gene, CDR1 is MNHNY and CDR2 is SVGAGI (reference sequence). V dropped 10 bases and J dropped 0 bases, with 7 bases sitting between them.

The rearrangement joins TRBV5-4 to TRBJ1-1, with D uncertain. This CDR3 region has 13 residues. Germline V gene lookup returns CDR1 SGHNT and CDR2 YYREEE (reference sequence). Trimming shortened V by 4 bases and J by 3 bases, and 10 bases separated the two germline ends. This chain's CDR3 is CASSLAGHTEAFF. In DNA form, the CDR3 reads TGTGCCAGCAGCCTCGCTGGCCACACTGAAGCTTTCTTT. The entire variable domain, with the rest obtained from reference TRBV5-4 and TRBJ1-1, is as follows: ETGVTQSPTHLIKTRGQQVTLRCSSQSGHNTVSWYQQALGQGPQFIFQYYREEENGRGNFPPRFSGLQFPNYSSELNVNALELDDSALYLCASSLAGHTEAFFGQGTRLTVV.

The rearrangement uses TRBV18 and TRBJ1-1; a weak D match, TRBD1 (6 bases). Germline CDR1 is KGHSH and CDR2 is LQKENI. This CDR3 has 15 residues. The V and J ends lost 2 bases and 0 bases respectively, with 10 bases between them. The DNA for the CDR3 is TGTGCCAGCTCACCAACGGGGGCCATGAACACTGAAGCTTTCTTT. It specifies CASSPTGAMNTEAFF.

The chain employs TRBV7-3 and TRBJ2-3; 10 nucleotides align to TRBD2. The CDR3 is 15 residues long. Per the germline V gene, CDR1 is SGHTA and CDR2 is FQGTGA. With V trimmed by 5 bases and J by 0 bases, 2 bases remained unmatched. As DNA, the CDR3 is TGTGCCAGCAGCATGACTAGCGGGAGCACAGATACGCAGTATTTT. As protein: CASSMTSGSTDTQYF.

The CDR3 DNA reads as TGTGCCATCAGTGAGTCGAGGGCGACAAAGGGTGGCTACACCTTC. It translates to CAISESRATKGGYTF. J is TRBJ1-2 and V is TRBV10-3; the D is unclear. The V gene lost 0 bases and the J gene lost 7 bases, with 15 bases spanning the gap. CDR3 length: 15 residues. Per germline, CDR1 ENHRY and CDR2 SYGVKD.

This clone turned up a few times. The CDR3: CASKGLEAFF. The CDR3, as DNA: TGTGCCAGTAAAGGGCTTGAAGCTTTCTTT. This chain uses TRBV19 with TRBJ1-1; no reliable D call. The CDR3 runs to 10 residues. The V end was cut by 7 bases, the J end by 7 bases, with 7 bases between. Germline V gene data show CDR1 as LNHDA and CDR2 as SQIVND (reference sequence).

The rearrangement links TRBV5-1 to TRBJ2-7, with TRBD1 matching over 11 bases. Germline assignment: CDR1 SGHRS and CDR2 YFSETQ. V lost 4 bases and J lost 6; bases outside the gene matches: 9. The CDR3 contains 15 residues. CDR3 sequence: CASSDGGQGGSEQYF. The CDR3 coding sequence is TGCGCCAGCAGCGATGGGGGACAGGGGGGCTCCGAGCAGTACTTC.